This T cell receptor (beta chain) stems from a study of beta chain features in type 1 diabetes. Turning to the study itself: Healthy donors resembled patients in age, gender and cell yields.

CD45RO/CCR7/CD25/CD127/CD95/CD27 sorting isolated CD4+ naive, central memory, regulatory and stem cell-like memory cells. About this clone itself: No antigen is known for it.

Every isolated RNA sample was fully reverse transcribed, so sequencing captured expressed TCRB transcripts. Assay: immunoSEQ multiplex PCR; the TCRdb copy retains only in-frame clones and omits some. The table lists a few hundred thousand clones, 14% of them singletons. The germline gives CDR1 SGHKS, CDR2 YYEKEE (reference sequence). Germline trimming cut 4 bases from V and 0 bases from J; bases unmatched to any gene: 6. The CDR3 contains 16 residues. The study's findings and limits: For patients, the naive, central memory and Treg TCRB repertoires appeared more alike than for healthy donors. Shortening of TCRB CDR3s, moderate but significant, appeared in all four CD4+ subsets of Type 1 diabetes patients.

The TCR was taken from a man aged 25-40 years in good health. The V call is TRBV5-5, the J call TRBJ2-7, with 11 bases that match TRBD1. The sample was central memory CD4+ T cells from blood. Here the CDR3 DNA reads TGTGCCAGCAGCACGGACAGGGGGCCGAGCTCCTACGAGCAGTACTTC. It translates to CASSTDRGPSSYEQYF.